The present T cell receptor beta chain was sequenced within a study of PD-1 blockade in classical Hodgkin lymphoma. Broader study findings: TCR diversity rose significantly by C4D1 in CD4+ but not CD8+ cells. Lower baseline TCR diversity marked trial partial responders and progressors. Any patient who commenced nivolumab under 1 year after ASCT was excluded.

Data came from immunoSEQ multiplex PCR; TCRdb stores just in-frame clones and leaves some out. The repertoire holds 15,000 to 17,000 clones, with approximately 80% as singletons. V lost 2 bases, J lost 0 bases, and 4 bases stayed unmatched. CDR3 size: 16 residues. Germline CDR1 reads SGDLS; CDR2 reads YYNGEE. In regard to this clone: Antigen specificity is unknown.

Autologous stem cell transplantation was followed by relapse in every patient, and brentuximab vedotin exposure varied. This TCR derives from a human donor with classical Hodgkin lymphoma. The source material was peripheral blood mononuclear cells (PBMCs), sampled before the second cycle of nivolumab. The chain uses TRBV9 and TRBJ2-1; 8 positions agree with TRBD1. The CDR3 DNA follows: TGTGCCAGCAGCGTCCGGACAGGGAGCTCCTACAATGAGCAGTTCTTC. Its protein is CASSVRTGSSYNEQFF.